This passage covers 8 T cell receptor beta chains from one sample sequenced in a study of blood T cell repertoires in COVID-19 (dated by TCRdb to the early 2020s). The library was made by the immunoSEQ multiplex PCR assay. This is the immuneACCESS table as TCRdb keeps it, with only in-frame sequences that have V and J called. A part of the clones is gone; compared with another copy, unresolved V genes explain less than half, and the rest is unexplained. This sample lists 260,000 or so clones; roughly 90% were detected once. About 0.7% of the sample is taken by the ten largest. The specimen was peripheral blood. The receptors were gathered from a human donor in a cohort sampled during active COVID-19.

The chain uses TRBV7-9 and TRBJ1-6; D unresolved. Between the trimmed V and J ends, which lost 5 bases and 6 bases, there was a span of 8 bases. The CDR3 covers 13 residues. Germline values: CDR1 SEHNR, CDR2 FQNEAQ (reference sequence). The CDR3 DNA follows: TGTGCCAGCAGCCAGTCGGGTAATTCACCCCTCCACTTT. Its protein product is CASSQSGNSPLHF.

This sequence joins TRBV6-2 or TRBV6-3 and TRBJ2-7, with 10 bases identical to TRBD1. The CDR3 length is 16 residues. CDR1 is MNHEY and CDR2 is SVGEGT in the germline V gene. The trim removed 0 bases at V and 1 base at J, leaving 3 bases unmatched. CDR3 nucleotide sequence: TGTGCCAGCAGTTACTCCGGACAGGGGGGATCCTACGAGCAGTACTTC. Protein product: CASSYSGQGGSYEQYF.

The V gene is TRBV7-8, the J gene TRBJ1-4, with TRBD1 identical over 7 bases. This CDR3 region has 16 residues. Looked up from germline, CDR1 is SGHVS and CDR2 is FQNEAQ. V dropped 5 bases and J dropped 2; count of bases not matched to a gene: 8. CDR3 sequence: CASSLRGRLTNEKLFF. In DNA form, the CDR3 reads TGTGCCAGCAGCCTTAGGGGGCGATTGACTAATGAAAAACTGTTTTTT.

The chain links TRBV28 to TRBJ1-5; D is perhaps TRBD1 (5 bases). In germline, CDR1 is MDHEN, CDR2 SYDVKM. With 2 bases removed from V and 4 bases from J, the gap between germline ends came to 12 bases. The CDR3 is made up of 15 amino acids. DNA for the CDR3: TGTGCCAGCAGTTTAGCCAGGGAGGTGAATCAGCCCCAGCATTTT. Translated: CASSLAREVNQPQHF.

This chain joins TRBV6-5 and TRBJ1-2; 7 positions match TRBD1. Germline trimming cut 6 bases from V and 4 bases from J; bases unmatched to any gene: 8. Germline values: CDR1 MNHEY, CDR2 SVGAGI. This CDR3 has 14 residues. This CDR3 reads CASRPLTGPYGYTF. The CDR3 DNA reads TGTGCCAGCAGACCCTTGACAGGGCCCTATGGCTACACCTTC.

The chain has TRBV10-3 and TRBJ2-7; 7 nucleotides match TRBD2. This CDR3 contains 13 residues. The germline CDR1 and CDR2 sequences are ENHRY and SYGVKD. Trimming removed 3 bases from V and 7 bases from J; junction bases left unmatched: 6. The CDR3 sequence is CAISDSQGGEQYF. Here the CDR3 DNA reads TGTGCCATCAGTGACTCGCAGGGAGGGGAGCAGTACTTC.

The V gene is TRBV14, the J gene TRBJ2-7, with D unresolved. V gave up 0 bases and J gave up 4 bases, with 13 bases separating them. The CDR3 has 15 residues. Germline-derived CDR1 and CDR2 are SGHDN and FVKESK. CDR3 protein: CASSQEAIRGYEQYF. The CDR3 DNA reads TGTGCCAGCAGCCAAGAAGCGATAAGAGGATACGAGCAGTACTTC.

The chain is built from TRBV7-2 and TRBJ2-3; possible D gene TRBD2, 5 bases. Germline CDR1 reads SGHTA; CDR2 reads FQGNSA. V was pared by 8 bases and J by 1 base, with 19 bases between. This CDR3 spans 16 amino acids. The CDR3: CASSLRGQIGTDTQYF. In nucleotides, the CDR3 is TGTGCCAGCTCCTTACGGGGTCAGATAGGCACAGATACGCAGTATTTT.